This T cell receptor beta chain was observed in a study of identifying expanded T cells in peripheral blood. This CDR3 comprises 16 residues. V was trimmed by 0 bases and J by 4 bases, leaving 13 bases between them. Germline CDR1 and CDR2: LGHNA and YNFKEQ. Some clones are missing from TCRdb's copy, which holds only in-frame ones; the method was immunoSEQ multiplex PCR. The table records 70,000 to 95,000 clones, about nine tenths of them present only once. For this clone: Its antigen is not identified.

Study conclusions and caveats: Variance in clone template counts between approximately two-week samples significantly increased with total template count across all healthy donors.

The sequenced sample was blood. The V gene is TRBV4-2, the J gene TRBJ1-3, with D perhaps matching TRBD1 (5 bases). The TCR sequence derives from a person aged 18 to 75 in good health. The CDR3 is CASSQERGGAGNTIYF. The CDR3 nucleotides are TGTGCCAGCAGCCAAGAACGCGGAGGGGCAGGAAACACCATATATTTT.